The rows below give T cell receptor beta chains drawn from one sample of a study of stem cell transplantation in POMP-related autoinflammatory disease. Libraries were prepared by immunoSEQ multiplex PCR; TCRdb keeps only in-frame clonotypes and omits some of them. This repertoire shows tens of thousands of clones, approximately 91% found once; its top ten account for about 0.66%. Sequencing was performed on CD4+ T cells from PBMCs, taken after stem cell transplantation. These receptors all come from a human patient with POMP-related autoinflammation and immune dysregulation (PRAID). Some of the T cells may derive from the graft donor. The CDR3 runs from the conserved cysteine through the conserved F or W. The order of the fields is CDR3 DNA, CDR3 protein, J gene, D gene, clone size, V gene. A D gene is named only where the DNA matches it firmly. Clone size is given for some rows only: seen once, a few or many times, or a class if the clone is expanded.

CDR3nt: TGTGCCAGCAGCCCACCATACCCGGAAAATGAGCAGTTCTTC
CDR3aa: CASSPPYPENEQFF
j_gene: TRBJ2-1
d_gene: .
abundance: once
v_gene: TRBV3-1/TRBV3-2

CDR3nt: TGCAGTGCTAGTTCGGGATTCCAGCCCCAGCATTTT
CDR3aa: CSASSGFQPQHF
j_gene: TRBJ1-5
d_gene: .
abundance: .
v_gene: TRBV20-1

CDR3nt: TGTGCCAGCAGCTTGATGACAGCCACGAACACCGGGGAGCTGTTTTTT
CDR3aa: CASSLMTATNTGELFF
j_gene: TRBJ2-2
d_gene: .
abundance: .
v_gene: TRBV5-5

CDR3nt: TGTGCCAGCAGTTCCCTCGGGGGGGCCCTAAGGGACGGGGAGCTGTTTTTT
CDR3aa: CASSSLGGALRDGELFF
j_gene: TRBJ2-2
d_gene: TRBD2
abundance: .
v_gene: TRBV27

CDR3nt: TGTGCCAGCAGCTTATCCATTGCAGGGGGCGGAGTAGAAGAGACCCAGTACTTC
CDR3aa: CASSLSIAGGGVEETQYF
j_gene: TRBJ2-5
d_gene: TRBD1
abundance: .
v_gene: TRBV7-8

CDR3nt: TGTGCCAGCAGTGAAGCGCTTCGGGCAGATACGCAGTATTTT
CDR3aa: CASSEALRADTQYF
j_gene: TRBJ2-3
d_gene: .
abundance: .
v_gene: TRBV2

CDR3nt: TGCAGCGTCGGGACGGTGACACCGAACACCGGGGAGCTGTTTTTT
CDR3aa: CSVGTVTPNTGELFF
j_gene: TRBJ2-2
d_gene: .
abundance: .
v_gene: TRBV29-1

CDR3nt: TGTGCCAGCACCTCCGGGACAGGGGGCTCTGAAGCTTTCTTT
CDR3aa: CASTSGTGGSEAFF
j_gene: TRBJ1-1
d_gene: TRBD1
abundance: .
v_gene: TRBV6-6

CDR3nt: TGTGCCAGCAGAGCGGGACTAGCGGCCTACGAGCAGTACTTC
CDR3aa: CASRAGLAAYEQYF
j_gene: TRBJ2-7
d_gene: TRBD2
abundance: .
v_gene: TRBV7-9

CDR3nt: TGTGCCAGCAGCTTAGATGCAGGACGGCTCTATGGCTACACCTTC
CDR3aa: CASSLDAGRLYGYTF
j_gene: TRBJ1-2
d_gene: .
abundance: .
v_gene: TRBV11-2

CDR3nt: TGTGCCAGCAGGGTGGGCTTTGAAGCTTTCTTT
CDR3aa: CASRVGFEAFF
j_gene: TRBJ1-1
d_gene: .
abundance: .
v_gene: TRBV12-3/TRBV12-4

CDR3nt: TGTGCCAGCAGCCAAGATTCAGGGCCAGGGTATGGAGGAGGCTACACCTTC
CDR3aa: CASSQDSGPGYGGGYTF
j_gene: TRBJ1-2
d_gene: .
abundance: .
v_gene: TRBV4-2

CDR3nt: TGTGCCACCAGTGAGTACAACTATGGCTACACCTTC
CDR3aa: CATSEYNYGYTF
j_gene: TRBJ1-2
d_gene: .
abundance: .
v_gene: TRBV24-1

CDR3nt: TGTGCCAGCAGCTTAGCGGCGGTTGGGACCCAGTACTTC
CDR3aa: CASSLAAVGTQYF
j_gene: TRBJ2-5
d_gene: .
abundance: .
v_gene: TRBV7-2

CDR3nt: TGCGCCAGCAGAGACAGCACAGATACGCAGTATTTT
CDR3aa: CASRDSTDTQYF
j_gene: TRBJ2-3
d_gene: .
abundance: .
v_gene: TRBV5-1